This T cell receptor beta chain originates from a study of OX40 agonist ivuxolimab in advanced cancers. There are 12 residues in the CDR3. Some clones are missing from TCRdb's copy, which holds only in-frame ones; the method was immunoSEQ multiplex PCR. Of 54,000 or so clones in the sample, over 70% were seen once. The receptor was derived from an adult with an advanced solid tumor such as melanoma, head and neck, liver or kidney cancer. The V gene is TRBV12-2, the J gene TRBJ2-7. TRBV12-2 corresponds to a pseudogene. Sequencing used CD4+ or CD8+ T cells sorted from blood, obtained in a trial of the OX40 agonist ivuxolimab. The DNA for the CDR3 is TGTGCAAGTCGCTTGGGGACGGAGAAGCAGTACTTC. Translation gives CASRLGTEKQYF.